Listed here is a single T cell receptor (beta chain). This specimen comes from a study of T-cell memory formation after mild COVID-19. One entry per CDR3 protein results from TCRdb running MiXCR on the 5' RACE reads. The table records roughly 610,000 distinct CDR3 sequences, around 16% of them present only once. Germline CDR1 reads MNHEY; CDR2 reads SMNVEV (reference sequence). The ends lost 3 bases at V and 5 bases at J; junction bases unmatched: 9. This CDR3 is built from 16 residues. Sample: PBMCs or a T cell subset sorted from them (not recorded which). V and J are TRBV27 and TRBJ2-5; TRBD2 agrees at 10 bases. The source is an adult woman who had mild COVID-19 (a few samples of this study predate the infection). Cell type and time point are not known. In DNA form, the CDR3 reads TGTGCCAGCAGTTTGTCCCCAGCGGGAGGGGAGGAGACCCAGTACTTC. This codes for CASSLSPAGGEETQYF.